This T cell receptor (beta chain) was identified in a study of blood T cell repertoires in COVID-19. Overall study context: PBMCs, B-cell-depleted T cells, or T cells were the source of the cDNA or gDNA that made up the material.

In the original workflow: Amplification of reference gene primers was used by the study to estimate nucleated cell counts. The data were produced by immunoSEQ multiplex PCR, yet TCRdb's version contains in-frame clones alone and is incomplete. Clonal size and the V and J genes are those of that table, whereas D and trimming came from the DNA. The table has roughly 220,000 clones, 80% seen once; the top ten hold roughly 6%. The CDR3 length is 11 residues. V was pared by 10 bases and J by 8 bases, with 12 bases between. CDR1 and CDR2 from the germline V gene are MNHEY and SVGAGI. This TCR derives from a woman between 65 and 79 years old with acute or convalescent COVID-19. V gene TRBV6-5 combines with J gene TRBJ2-1, with a weak D call TRBD2 (6 bases). The sample was peripheral blood. This CDR3 reads CATKSGDEQFF. The DNA for the CDR3 is TGTGCCACAAAATCGGGGGATGAGCAGTTCTTC.